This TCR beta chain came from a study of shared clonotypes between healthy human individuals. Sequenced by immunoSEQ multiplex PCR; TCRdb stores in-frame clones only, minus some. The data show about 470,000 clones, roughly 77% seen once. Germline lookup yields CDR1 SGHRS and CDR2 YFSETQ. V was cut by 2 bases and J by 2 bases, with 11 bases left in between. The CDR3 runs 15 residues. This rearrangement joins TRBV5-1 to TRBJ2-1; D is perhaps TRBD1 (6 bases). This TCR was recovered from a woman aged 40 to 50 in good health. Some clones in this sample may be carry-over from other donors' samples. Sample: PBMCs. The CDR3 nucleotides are TGCGCCAGCAGCTTCGCTGGGGACACCTACAATGAGCAGTTCTTC. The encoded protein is CASSFAGDTYNEQFF.